The next 30 T cell receptor beta chains were all read from a single sample in a study of shared clonotypes between healthy human individuals. Selected positively for CCR7 and CD45RO-negative, naive CD8 cells excluded terminally differentiated effector memory CD45RA+ cells. This table comes from immunoSEQ multiplex PCR, and its TCRdb copy is limited to in-frame clones, with some not included. The profile shows some 2 million clones, roughly 95% of them singletons. Sequenced sample: naive CD8+ T cells sorted from blood. The receptors were gathered from a man aged 18 to 35 in good health.

The chain uses TRBV28 and TRBJ1-5; tentatively, D is TRBD1 (5 bases). Germline-derived CDR1 and CDR2 are MDHEN and SYDVKM. Trimming shortened V by 5 bases and J by 6 bases, and 17 bases separated the two germline ends. This CDR3 region has 15 residues. DNA of the CDR3: TGTGCCAGCAGTCCCCGAGGAATTGGGGGTCAGCCCCAGCATTTT. Its protein product is CASSPRGIGGQPQHF.

The rearrangement links TRBV4-1 to TRBJ1-5; tentative D call: TRBD1 (5 bases). The V end lost 0 bases, the J end lost 0 bases, and 9 bases lay between the germline ends. Germline values: CDR1 MGHRA, CDR2 YSYEKL. The CDR3 consists of 16 residues. CDR3 region: CASSQDPGGSNQPQHF. The CDR3 DNA reads TGCGCCAGCAGCCAAGATCCCGGGGGTAGCAATCAGCCCCAGCATTTT.

This chain connects TRBV7-8 to TRBJ2-3; TRBD2 agrees at 13 bases. Per the germline V gene, CDR1 is SGHVS and CDR2 is FQNEAQ. This CDR3 region has 15 residues. V gave up 3 bases and J gave up 5 bases; unmatched junction bases: 2. The CDR3 here is CASSLGLAGLDTQYF. The DNA of the CDR3 is TGTGCCAGCAGCTTGGGACTAGCGGGATTAGATACGCAGTATTTT.

The chain recombines TRBV14 with TRBJ2-7, with 9 bases lining up with TRBD1. This CDR3 comprises 16 residues. From germline, CDR1 is SGHDN and CDR2 FVKESK. The trim removed 3 bases at V and 0 bases at J, leaving 6 bases unmatched. The CDR3 DNA reads as TGTGCCAGCAGCCACAATTGGGACAGGGCCTCCTACGAGCAGTACTTC. Translating it yields CASSHNWDRASYEQYF.

Of note for this clone: The sample contains more than one DNA sequence encoding this CDR3. The rearrangement joins TRBV27 to TRBJ2-7; D may be TRBD2 (6 bases). This CDR3 has 12 residues. Germline V lookup: CDR1 MNHEY, CDR2 SMNVEV (reference sequence). V was cut by 2 bases and J by 6 bases, with 8 bases left in between. The CDR3 DNA is TGTGCCAGCAGTTTACTCGGGGGCGAGCAGTACTTC. Residues: CASSLLGGEQYF.

This rearrangement joins TRBV11-2 to TRBJ2-7, with no clear D. CDR3 length equals 12 residues. The V gene lost 5 bases and the J gene lost 4 bases, with 9 bases spanning the gap. The germline CDR1 and CDR2 sequences are SGHAT and FQNNGV. Here the CDR3 DNA reads TGTGCCAGCAGCCCCCGCACATACGAGCAGTACTTC. It translates to CASSPRTYEQYF.

The chain has TRBV28 and TRBJ2-1, with TRBD2 matching 10 bases. The CDR3 is made up of 16 amino acids. V trimming: 5 bases; J trimming: 6 bases; junction bases outside the gene matches: 10. Germline-derived CDR1 and CDR2 are MDHEN and SYDVKM. The CDR3, as DNA: TGTGCCAGCAGTCTTACCCCGGGACTAGCGACCAATGAGCAGTTCTTC. This gives the protein CASSLTPGLATNEQFF.

Turning to this clone: Other DNA sequences within the sample encode an identical CDR3. This sequence joins TRBV7-9 and TRBJ2-7, with D unclear. Trimming shortened V by 4 bases and J by 4 bases, and 5 bases separated the two germline ends. The V gene's germline CDR1 is SEHNR and CDR2 FQNEAQ (reference sequence). The CDR3 spans 11 residues. In DNA form, the CDR3 reads TGTGCCAGCAGCTCTTTATACGAGCAGTACTTC. Translated: CASSSLYEQYF. Looking up the rest from reference TRBV7-9 and TRBJ2-7 gives the full variable domain: DTGVSQNPRHKITKRGQNVTFRCDPISEHNRLYWYRQTLGQGPEFLTYFQNEAQLEKSRLLSDRFSAERPKGSFSTLEIQRTEQGDSAMYLCASSSLYEQYFGPGTRLTVT.

About this clone itself: Other DNA variants within this sample encode the same CDR3. V gene TRBV6-6 combines with J gene TRBJ1-5; D is perhaps TRBD1 (6 bases). Trimming cost V 5 bases and J 3 bases, with 11 bases left between them. Looked up from germline, CDR1 is MNHNY and CDR2 is SVGAGI (reference sequence). The CDR3 consists of 14 residues. CDR3 DNA sequence: TGTGCCAGCAGTCCGGACAGCTTCAATCAGCCCCAGCATTTT. The encoded protein is CASSPDSFNQPQHF.

The rearrangement joins TRBV27 to TRBJ2-2; unclear D gene. Germline V gene data show CDR1 as MNHEY and CDR2 as SMNVEV (reference sequence). The CDR3 runs 14 residues. Deletions cut 5 bases from V and 8 bases from J, with 15 bases between. CDR3 nucleotide sequence: TGTGCCAGCAGTGCCTATGGTAGTTCTGGGGAGCTGTTTTTT. This translates into CASSAYGSSGELFF.

The genes are TRBV28 and TRBJ1-2; D not resolved. There are 14 residues in the CDR3. The V gene lost 8 bases and the J gene lost 7 bases, with 20 bases spanning the gap. Per the germline V gene, CDR1 is MDHEN and CDR2 is SYDVKM. The CDR3 DNA reads TGTGCCAGCTCCCTGTGGACTGAAGTCTTTGGCTACACCTTC. Protein: CASSLWTEVFGYTF.

This sequence joins TRBV9 and TRBJ1-1; 7 positions match TRBD1. With 3 bases clipped from V and 2 bases from J, the junction kept 10 bases outside the gene matches. Germline V gene data show CDR1 as SGDLS and CDR2 as YYNGEE. The CDR3 totals 16 residues. CDR3 sequence: CASSARPGTVNTEAFF. The CDR3 bases are TGTGCCAGCAGCGCGCGACCCGGGACAGTTAACACTGAAGCTTTCTTT.

This sequence joins TRBV6-5 and TRBJ1-2; 7 bases map to TRBD1. The germline V gene has CDR1 MNHEY and CDR2 SVGAGI. The ends lost 8 bases at V and 0 bases at J; junction bases unmatched: 3. The CDR3 spans 13 residues. The CDR3 sequence is CASAGGTNYGYTF. DNA for the CDR3: TGTGCCAGCGCAGGGGGAACTAACTATGGCTACACCTTC.

V is TRBV19 and J is TRBJ1-6; 8 positions agree with TRBD1. After removal of 8 bases from V and 8 bases from J, the junction contained 11 bases not matched to a gene. The CDR3 has 15 amino acids. Germline CDR1 and CDR2: LNHDA and SQIVND (reference sequence). CDR3 amino acids: CASEYNTGGHSPLHF. As DNA, the CDR3 is TGTGCCAGTGAATACAACACAGGGGGACATTCACCCCTCCACTTT.

The chain links TRBV4-1 to TRBJ1-1; D is undetermined. V shed 1 base and J shed 0 bases, with 6 bases lying between them. CDR3 length equals 14 residues. Per germline, CDR1 MGHRA and CDR2 YSYEKL. The CDR3 loop reads CASSQARMNTEAFF. CDR3 sequence (DNA): TGCGCCAGCAGCCAAGCACGGATGAACACTGAAGCTTTCTTT.

The genes are TRBV7-9 and TRBJ1-1; 8 bases are a match to TRBD1. From germline, CDR1 is SEHNR and CDR2 FQNEAQ (reference sequence). The CDR3 has 15 residues. Trimming took 5 bases from V and 4 from J; bases not matched to a gene: 9. Written as DNA, the CDR3 is TGTGCCAGCAGCACACACAGGGGGGAGGTCACTGAAGCTTTCTTT. It translates to CASSTHRGEVTEAFF. The entire variable domain, with the rest obtained from reference TRBV7-9 and TRBJ1-1, is as follows: DTGVSQNPRHKITKRGQNVTFRCDPISEHNRLYWYRQTLGQGPEFLTYFQNEAQLEKSRLLSDRFSAERPKGSFSTLEIQRTEQGDSAMYLCASSTHRGEVTEAFFGQGTRLTVV.

The chain joins TRBV5-6 to TRBJ2-7; D is uncertain. The CDR3 is made up of 11 amino acids. V lost 3 bases, J lost 7 bases, and 8 bases lay in between. CDR1 is SGHDT, CDR2 YYEEEE, per germline. CDR3 sequence reads: CASSYTREQYF. As DNA, the CDR3 is TGTGCCAGCAGCTACACTCGTGAGCAGTACTTC.

CDR3 DNA: TGCGCCAGCAGCCATGAGATTTGGGAAGAGACCCAGTACTTC. Translated: CASSHEIWEETQYF. This sequence joins TRBV4-1 and TRBJ2-5; D is ambiguous. Between the trimmed V and J ends, which lost 3 bases and 3 bases, there was a span of 11 bases. The CDR3 covers 14 residues. Germline V lookup: CDR1 MGHRA, CDR2 YSYEKL.

This clone showed up just a few times. This sequence joins TRBV9 and TRBJ1-1, with TRBD1 identical over 8 bases. Germline V CDR1 and CDR2: SGDLS, YYNGEE. This CDR3 comprises 15 residues. J was trimmed by 0 bases and V by 6 bases; bases with no gene match: 7. The CDR3 sequence: CASTVQTGVNTEAFF. CDR3 nucleotide sequence: TGTGCCAGCACCGTCCAGACAGGGGTGAACACTGAAGCTTTCTTT.

The J gene is TRBJ2-1, the V gene TRBV5-6; 8 nucleotides line up with TRBD1. V shed 3 bases, J shed 8 bases, and the junction held 16 bases outside the gene matches. Germline V gene data show CDR1 as SGHDT and CDR2 as YYEEEE. This CDR3 has 17 residues. This chain's CDR3 is CASSSRTGLVPFDEQFF. The CDR3, as DNA: TGTGCCAGCAGCTCCAGGACAGGGTTGGTCCCCTTCGATGAGCAGTTCTTC.

The genes are TRBV25-1 and TRBJ2-2, with 8 bases aligning to TRBD2. J gave up 1 base and V 2 bases, and 9 bases lay outside the gene matches. Germline V gives CDR1 MGHDK, CDR2 SYGVNS. The CDR3 is 18 amino acids. This CDR3 reads CASSEAGGGFWNTGELFF. Here the CDR3 DNA reads TGTGCCAGCAGTGAAGCGGGGGGCGGGTTCTGGAACACCGGGGAGCTGTTTTTT.

Concerning this clone: The sample carries other DNA sequences with the same CDR3. The V call is TRBV7-9, the J call TRBJ2-3, with TRBD2 matching 7 bases. J lost 6 bases, V lost 1 base, and 4 bases had no gene match. This CDR3 region has 14 residues. Germline CDR1 SEHNR, CDR2 FQNEAQ (reference sequence). CDR3 sequence (DNA): TGTGCCAGCAGCTTAGGCCTAGCGGCGGATACGCAGTATTTT. It translates to CASSLGLAADTQYF.

This chain connects TRBV9 to TRBJ1-1, with D possibly being TRBD1 (6 bases). With 0 bases removed from V and 5 bases from J, the gap between germline ends came to 11 bases. CDR1 is SGDLS and CDR2 is YYNGEE in the germline V gene. The CDR3 has 14 residues. The CDR3 DNA sequence: TGTGCCAGCAGCGTAGCAGGGAGGGGGACTGAAGCTTTCTTT. It specifies CASSVAGRGTEAFF.

The table lists this clone with a few counts. The chain couples TRBV4-3 to TRBJ2-2, with D unclear. The CDR3 totals 12 residues. The V end lost 0 bases, the J end lost 7 bases, and 3 bases lay between the germline ends. Germline V gene data show CDR1 as LGHNA and CDR2 as YSLEER. The CDR3 nucleotides are TGCGCCAGCAGCCAAGAGGGCGGGGAGCTGTTTTTT. Amino acid sequence: CASSQEGGELFF.

The CDR3 loop is CASSVEGEADEAFF. The CDR3 nucleotides are TGTGCCAGCAGCGTAGAGGGCGAGGCTGATGAAGCTTTCTTT. The V call is TRBV9, the J call TRBJ1-1; no clear D. Trimming took 0 bases from V and 7 from J, leaving 13 bases between them. Germline V gene sequence: CDR1 SGDLS, CDR2 YYNGEE. The CDR3 is 14 residues long.

The rearrangement uses TRBV4-1 and TRBJ2-7; tentatively, D is TRBD1 (5 bases). The CDR3 has 13 residues. Looked up from germline, CDR1 is MGHRA and CDR2 is YSYEKL. Trimming took 4 bases from V and 2 from J, leaving 9 bases between them. The CDR3 is CASSPDSAYEQYF. In DNA, the CDR3 is TGCGCCAGCAGCCCCGACAGCGCCTACGAGCAGTACTTC.

In DNA form, the CDR3 reads TGTGCCACCCACGGGACGCCGCCAGTAGATGAGCAGTTCTTC. It encodes CATHGTPPVDEQFF. The V and J genes are TRBV10-3 and TRBJ2-1; D could derive from TRBD1 or TRBD2 (5 bases each). This CDR3 spans 14 amino acids. V was clipped by 10 bases and J by 8 bases, with 21 bases between them. Germline V CDR1 and CDR2: ENHRY, SYGVKD.

This sequence joins TRBV30 and TRBJ2-5; D is unresolved. The V end was cut by 8 bases, the J end by 4 bases, with 20 bases between. CDR1 is GTSNPN and CDR2 is SVGIG in the germline V gene (reference sequence). The CDR3 sequence is 14 residues long. CDR3 protein: CAHEETSRRETQYF. The CDR3, as DNA: TGTGCCCACGAGGAAACATCCCGGCGAGAGACCCAGTACTTC.

The gene calls are TRBV7-9 and TRBJ2-7, with D hard to call. Germline V gene lookup returns CDR1 SEHNR and CDR2 FQNEAQ (reference sequence). The CDR3 covers 15 residues. Trimming pared 5 bases from V and 1 base from J, leaving 15 bases between. The chain's CDR3 is CASSAVDGVSYEQYF. CDR3 DNA: TGTGCCAGCAGCGCTGTGGACGGCGTTTCCTACGAGCAGTACTTC.

The CDR3 sequence: CASSELAVYEQYF. The CDR3 bases are TGTGCCAGCAGTGAGCTCGCGGTCTACGAGCAGTACTTC. The V gene is TRBV2, the J gene TRBJ2-7, with D unresolved. V dropped 3 bases and J dropped 3 bases, with 9 bases sitting between them. The CDR3 has 13 residues. The V gene's germline CDR1 is SNHLY and CDR2 FYNNEI.